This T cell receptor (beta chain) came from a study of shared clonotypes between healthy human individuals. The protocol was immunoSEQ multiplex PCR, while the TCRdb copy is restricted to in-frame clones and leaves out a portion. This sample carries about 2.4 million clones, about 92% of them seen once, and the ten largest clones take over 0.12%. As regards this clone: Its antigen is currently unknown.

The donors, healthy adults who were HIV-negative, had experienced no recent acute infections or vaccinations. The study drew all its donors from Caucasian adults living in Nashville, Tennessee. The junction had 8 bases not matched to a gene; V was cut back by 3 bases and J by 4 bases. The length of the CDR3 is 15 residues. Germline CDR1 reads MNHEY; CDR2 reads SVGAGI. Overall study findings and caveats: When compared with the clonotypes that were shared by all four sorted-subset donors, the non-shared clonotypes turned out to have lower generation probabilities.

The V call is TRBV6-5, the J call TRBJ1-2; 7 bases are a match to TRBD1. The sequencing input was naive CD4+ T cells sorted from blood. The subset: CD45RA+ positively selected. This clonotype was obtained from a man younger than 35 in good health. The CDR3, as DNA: TGTGCCAGCAGTTATCGGGAGGGGGCAGGCTATGGCTACACCTTC. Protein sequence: CASSYREGAGYGYTF.